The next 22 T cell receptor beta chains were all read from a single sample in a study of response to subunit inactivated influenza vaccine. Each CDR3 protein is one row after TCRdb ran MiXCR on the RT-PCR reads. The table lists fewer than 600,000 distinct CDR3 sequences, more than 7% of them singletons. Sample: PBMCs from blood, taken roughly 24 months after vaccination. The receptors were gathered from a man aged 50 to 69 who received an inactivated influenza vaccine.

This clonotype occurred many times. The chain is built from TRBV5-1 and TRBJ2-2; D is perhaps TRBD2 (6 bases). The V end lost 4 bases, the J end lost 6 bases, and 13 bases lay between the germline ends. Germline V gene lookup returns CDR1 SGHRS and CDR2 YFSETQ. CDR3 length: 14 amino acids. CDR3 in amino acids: CASSTGGGSGELFF. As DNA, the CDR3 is TGCGCCAGCAGCACCGGGGGAGGATCCGGGGAGCTGTTTTTT.

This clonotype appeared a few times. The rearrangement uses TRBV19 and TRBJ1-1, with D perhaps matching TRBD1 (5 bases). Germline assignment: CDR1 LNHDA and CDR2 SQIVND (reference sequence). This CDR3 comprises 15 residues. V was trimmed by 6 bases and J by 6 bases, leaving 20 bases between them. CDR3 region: CASRGAGLGAAEAFF. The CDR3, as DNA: TGTGCCAGTAGAGGGGCGGGACTAGGAGCTGCTGAAGCTTTCTTT.

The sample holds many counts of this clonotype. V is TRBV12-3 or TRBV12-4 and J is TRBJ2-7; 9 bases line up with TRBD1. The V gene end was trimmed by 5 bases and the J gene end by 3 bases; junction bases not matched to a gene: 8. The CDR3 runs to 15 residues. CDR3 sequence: CASSIQQGAHYEQYF. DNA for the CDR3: TGTGCCAGCAGTATCCAACAGGGGGCGCACTACGAGCAGTACTTC.

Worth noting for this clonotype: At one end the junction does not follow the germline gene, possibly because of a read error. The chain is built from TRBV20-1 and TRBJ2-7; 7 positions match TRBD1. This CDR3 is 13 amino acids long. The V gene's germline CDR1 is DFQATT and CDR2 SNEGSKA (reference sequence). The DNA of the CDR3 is TGCAGTGCTAACAGGGGACCCTCCGACGAGCAGTACTTC. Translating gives CSANRGPSDEQYF.

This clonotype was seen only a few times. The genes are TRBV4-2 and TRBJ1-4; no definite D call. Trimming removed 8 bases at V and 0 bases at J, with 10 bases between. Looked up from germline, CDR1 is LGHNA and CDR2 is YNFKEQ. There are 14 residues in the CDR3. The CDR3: CASRRTATNEKLFF. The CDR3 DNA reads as TGTGCCAGCCGACGGACGGCAACTAATGAAAAACTGTTTTTT.

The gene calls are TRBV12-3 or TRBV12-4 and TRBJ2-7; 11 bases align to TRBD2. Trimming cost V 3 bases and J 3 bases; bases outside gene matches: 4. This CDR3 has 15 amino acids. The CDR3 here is CASSLGLAEGYEQYF. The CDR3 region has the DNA TGTGCCAGCAGTTTGGGACTAGCGGAAGGCTACGAGCAGTACTTC.

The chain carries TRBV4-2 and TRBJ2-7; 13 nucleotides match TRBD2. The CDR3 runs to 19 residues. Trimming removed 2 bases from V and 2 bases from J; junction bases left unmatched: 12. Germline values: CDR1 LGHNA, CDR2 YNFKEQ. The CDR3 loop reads CASSQLGGTSGTSPYEQYF. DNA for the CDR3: TGTGCCAGCAGCCAACTAGGGGGGACTAGCGGGACTTCCCCCTACGAGCAGTACTTC.

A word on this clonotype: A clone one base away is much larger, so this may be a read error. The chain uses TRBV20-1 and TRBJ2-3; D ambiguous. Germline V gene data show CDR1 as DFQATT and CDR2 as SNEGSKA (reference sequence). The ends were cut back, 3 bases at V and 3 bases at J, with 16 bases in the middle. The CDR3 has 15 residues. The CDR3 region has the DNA TGCAGTGCTAGGAAGGCAGGAATGAAAACAGATACGCAGTATTTT. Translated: CSARKAGMKTDTQYF.

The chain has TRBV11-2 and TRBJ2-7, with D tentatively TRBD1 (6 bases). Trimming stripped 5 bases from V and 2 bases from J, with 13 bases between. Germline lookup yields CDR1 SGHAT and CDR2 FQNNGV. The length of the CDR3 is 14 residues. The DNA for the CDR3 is TGTGCCAGCAGCCACGGGACATCAACCTACGAGCAGTACTTC. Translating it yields CASSHGTSTYEQYF.

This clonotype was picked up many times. For the CDR3, the DNA is TGCGCCAGCAGCTTGGCCGGGACAGGGCATATTGGTCCTGAAGCTTTCTTT. Encoded protein: CASSLAGTGHIGPEAFF. The V call is TRBV5-1, the J call TRBJ1-1; 9 bases match TRBD1. There are 17 residues in the CDR3. Germline V gene sequence: CDR1 SGHRS, CDR2 YFSETQ. With 0 bases clipped from V and 6 bases from J, the junction kept 12 bases outside the gene matches. Variable domain in full (rest from reference TRBV5-1 and TRBJ1-1): KAGVTQTPRYLIKTRGQQVTLSCSPISGHRSVSWYQQTPGQGLQFLFEYFSETQRNKGNFPGRFSGRQFSNSRSEMNVSTLELGDSALYLCASSLAGTGHIGPEAFFGQGTRLTVV.

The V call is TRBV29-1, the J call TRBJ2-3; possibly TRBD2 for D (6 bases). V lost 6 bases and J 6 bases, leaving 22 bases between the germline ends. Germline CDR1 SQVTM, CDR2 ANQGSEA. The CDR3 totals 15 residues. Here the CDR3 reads CSVDGLADPPDTQYF. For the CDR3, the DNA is TGCAGCGTCGACGGATTAGCGGATCCTCCCGATACGCAGTATTTT.

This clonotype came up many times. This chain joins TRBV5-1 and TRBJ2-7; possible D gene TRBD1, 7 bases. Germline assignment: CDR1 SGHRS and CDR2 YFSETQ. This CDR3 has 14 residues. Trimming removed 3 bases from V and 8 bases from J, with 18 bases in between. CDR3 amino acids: CASSSGGPDSQQYF. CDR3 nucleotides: TGCGCCAGCAGCTCAGGGGGGCCCGACTCCCAGCAGTACTTC.

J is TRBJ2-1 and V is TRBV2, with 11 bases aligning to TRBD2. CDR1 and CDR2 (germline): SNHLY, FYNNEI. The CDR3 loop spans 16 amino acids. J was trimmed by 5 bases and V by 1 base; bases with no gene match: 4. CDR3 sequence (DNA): TGTGCCAGCAGTGAAGATTTAGCGGGGGGGCACAATGAGCAGTTCTTC. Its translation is CASSEDLAGGHNEQFF.

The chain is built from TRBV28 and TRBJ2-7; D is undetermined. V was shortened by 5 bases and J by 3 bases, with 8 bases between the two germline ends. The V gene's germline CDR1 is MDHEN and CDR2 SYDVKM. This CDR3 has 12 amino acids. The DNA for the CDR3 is TGTGCCAGCAGTAGCCCGTTCTACGAGCAGTACTTC. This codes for CASSSPFYEQYF.

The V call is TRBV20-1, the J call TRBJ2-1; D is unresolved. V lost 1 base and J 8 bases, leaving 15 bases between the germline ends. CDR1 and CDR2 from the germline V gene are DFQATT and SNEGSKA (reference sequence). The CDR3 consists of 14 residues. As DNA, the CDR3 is TGCAGTGCTAGAGTTGGTGGCCCTTGGGATGAGCAGTTCTTC. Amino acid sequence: CSARVGGPWDEQFF.

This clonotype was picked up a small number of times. The CDR3 here is CATSRSRDSSYEQYF. CDR3 nucleotides: TGTGCCACCAGCAGATCAAGGGACAGCTCCTACGAGCAGTACTTC. The rearrangement uses TRBV15 and TRBJ2-7; 7 nucleotides agree with TRBD1. The CDR3 consists of 15 residues. Germline V gene sequence: CDR1 LNHNV, CDR2 YYDKDF (reference sequence). V was pared by 2 bases and J by 0 bases, with 4 bases of the junction left unmatched.

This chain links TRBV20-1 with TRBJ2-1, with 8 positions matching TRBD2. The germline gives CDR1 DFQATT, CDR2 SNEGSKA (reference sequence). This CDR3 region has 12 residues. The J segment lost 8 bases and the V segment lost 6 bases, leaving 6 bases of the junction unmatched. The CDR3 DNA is TGCAGTGCCACCGGGAGGGGGGATGAGCAGTTCTTC. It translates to CSATGRGDEQFF.

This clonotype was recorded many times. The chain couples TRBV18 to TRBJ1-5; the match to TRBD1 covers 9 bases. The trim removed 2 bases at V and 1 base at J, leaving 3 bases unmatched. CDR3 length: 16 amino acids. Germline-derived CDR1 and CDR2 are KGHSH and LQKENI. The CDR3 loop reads CASSPTGTGSNQPQHF. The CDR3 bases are TGTGCCAGCTCACCAACCGGGACAGGGAGCAATCAGCCCCAGCATTTT. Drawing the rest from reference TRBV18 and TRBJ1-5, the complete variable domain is NAGVMQNPRHLVRRRGQEARLRCSPMKGHSHVYWYRQLPEEGLKFMVYLQKENIIDESGMPKERFSAEFPKEGPSILRIQQVVRGDSAAYFCASSPTGTGSNQPQHFGDGTRLSIL.

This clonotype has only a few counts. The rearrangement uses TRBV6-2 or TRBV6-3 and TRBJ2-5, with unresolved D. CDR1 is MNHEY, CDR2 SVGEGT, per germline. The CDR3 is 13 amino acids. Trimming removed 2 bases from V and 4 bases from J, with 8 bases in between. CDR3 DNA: TGTGCCAGCAGTTACGGTAGAAGAGAGACCCAGTACTTC. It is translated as CASSYGRRETQYF.

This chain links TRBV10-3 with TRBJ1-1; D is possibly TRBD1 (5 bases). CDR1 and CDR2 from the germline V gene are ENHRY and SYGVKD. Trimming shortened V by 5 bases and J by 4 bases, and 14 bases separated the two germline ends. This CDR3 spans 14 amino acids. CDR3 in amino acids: CAISSLIGGTEAFF. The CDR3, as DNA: TGTGCCATCAGTAGCTTAATTGGGGGCACTGAAGCTTTCTTT.

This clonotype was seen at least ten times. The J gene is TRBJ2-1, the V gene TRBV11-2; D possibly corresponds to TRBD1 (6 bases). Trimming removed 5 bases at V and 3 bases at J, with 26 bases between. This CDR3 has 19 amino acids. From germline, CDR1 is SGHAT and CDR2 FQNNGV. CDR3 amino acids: CASSKKRPQGWTLYNEQFF. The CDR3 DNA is TGTGCCAGCAGCAAAAAACGACCACAGGGATGGACCCTCTACAATGAGCAGTTCTTC.

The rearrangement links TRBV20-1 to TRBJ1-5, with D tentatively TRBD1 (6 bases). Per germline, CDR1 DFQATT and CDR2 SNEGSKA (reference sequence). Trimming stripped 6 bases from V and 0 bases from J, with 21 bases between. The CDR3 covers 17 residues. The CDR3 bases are TGCAGTGCAACTCGACAGGTCGGGATCCATAGCAATCAGCCCCAGCATTTT. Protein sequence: CSATRQVGIHSNQPQHF.